Below, 30 T cell receptor beta chains from the same sample are listed, as sequenced in a study of blood T cells in healthy people across ages. A J-beta primer mix and a sample-barcoded 5' primer were used in a second PCR of roughly 6 to 12 cycles. One entry per CDR3 protein results from TCRdb running MiXCR on the 5' RACE reads. The sample consists of some 550,000 distinct CDR3 sequences, around half of them appearing once. Sequencing was performed on blood. Receptor source: a man older than 75 in good health.

J is TRBJ1-1 and V is TRBV20-1; D not certain. CDR3 size: 11 residues. From germline, CDR1 is DFQATT and CDR2 SNEGSKA (reference sequence). Trimming removed 7 bases from V and 10 bases from J, with 16 bases in between. This CDR3 reads CSVSATLGAFF. The CDR3, as DNA: TGCAGTGTCTCAGCTACTCTGGGAGCTTTCTTT.

The rearrangement links TRBV7-2 to TRBJ2-1; weak D call: TRBD2 (7 bases). Germline V CDR1 and CDR2: SGHTA, FQGNSA. There are 15 residues in the CDR3. Trimming took off 2 bases at V and 8 bases at J, with 16 bases between the two ends. The CDR3 loop is CASSLLLGGGHEQFF. CDR3 DNA sequence: TGTGCCAGCAGCTTATTACTAGGGGGAGGGCATGAGCAGTTCTTC.

The chain recombines TRBV3-1 with TRBJ1-2; 8 bases agree with TRBD1. Germline trimming cut 6 bases from V and 5 bases from J; bases unmatched to any gene: 11. The CDR3 is 15 amino acids. CDR1 is LGHDT, CDR2 YNNKEL, per germline (reference sequence). CDR3 coding DNA: TGTGCCAGCAGGCTGAGCAGGGGGCGAGGGTATGGCTACACCTTC. Its translation: CASRLSRGRGYGYTF.

This clonotype was observed at least ten times. The gene calls are TRBV12-3 or TRBV12-4 and TRBJ2-7, with TRBD2 identical over 8 bases. This CDR3 comprises 15 residues. The J segment lost 2 bases and the V segment lost 6 bases, leaving 9 bases of the junction unmatched. The CDR3 reads CASSSKTSGPYEQYF. The CDR3 DNA is TGTGCCAGCAGCTCGAAAACTAGCGGACCCTACGAGCAGTACTTC.

This clonotype was detected many times. The chain uses TRBV7-9 and TRBJ1-6; weak D call: TRBD1 (5 bases). This CDR3 is built from 14 residues. Trimming took off 2 bases at V and 8 bases at J, with 10 bases between the two ends. CDR1 and CDR2 (germline): SEHNR, FQNEAQ (reference sequence). This chain's CDR3 is CASSLTGEYSPLHF. As DNA, the CDR3 is TGTGCCAGCAGCTTAACGGGGGAATATTCACCCCTCCACTTT.

This clonotype was counted a few times. This rearrangement joins TRBV7-2 to TRBJ2-4; D not certain. The CDR3 loop spans 14 amino acids. With 5 bases removed from V and 5 bases from J, the gap between germline ends came to 13 bases. The germline CDR1 and CDR2 sequences are SGHTA and FQGNSA. CDR3 nucleotide sequence: TGTGCCAGCAGCCCATACCAGACGCAAAACATTCAGTACTTC. This codes for CASSPYQTQNIQYF. The full variable domain, completed using reference TRBV7-2 and TRBJ2-4, is GAGVSQSPSNKVTEKGKDVELRCDPISGHTALYWYRQSLGQGLEFLIYFQGNSAPDKSGLPSDRFSAERTGGSVSTLTIQRTQQEDSAVYLCASSPYQTQNIQYFGAGTRLSVL.

This clonotype was picked up a small number of times. The rearrangement links TRBV20-1 to TRBJ2-5; weak D call: TRBD1 (6 bases). The last part of the DNA fits TRBJ2-7 better; the J call may be wrong. Germline V gene sequence: CDR1 DFQATT, CDR2 SNEGSKA (reference sequence). The CDR3 loop spans 16 amino acids. In DNA form, the CDR3 reads TGCAGTGCTAGAGACCTCGAGCCGGGACACCTATCCGAGCAGTACTTC. As protein: CSARDLEPGHLSEQYF.

The V call is TRBV7-3, the J call TRBJ2-5; the D gene is possibly TRBD2 (5 bases). V was shortened by 8 bases and J by 5 bases, with 15 bases between the two germline ends. CDR1 is SGHTA, CDR2 FQGTGA, per germline. The CDR3 is 13 amino acids. The CDR3 reads CASARAKEETQYF. The DNA of the CDR3 is TGTGCCAGCGCGCGGGCGAAAGAGGAGACCCAGTACTTC.

The chain recombines TRBV3-1 with TRBJ2-1; 13 positions agree with TRBD2. This CDR3 region has 15 residues. V lost 4 bases, J lost 13 bases, and 10 bases stayed unmatched. CDR1 and CDR2 from the germline V gene are LGHDT and YNNKEL (reference sequence). The CDR3 DNA reads TGTGCCAGCAGCCTCACCGGGACTAGCGGGGAGGAACAGTTCTTC. Translation: CASSLTGTSGEEQFF.

The chain couples TRBV29-1 to TRBJ2-7; TRBD1 matches at 9 bases. V lost 4 bases, J lost 2 bases, and 3 bases stayed unmatched. CDR1 is SQVTM, CDR2 ANQGSEA, per germline. The CDR3 consists of 13 residues. The CDR3, as DNA: TGCAGCGTTGTACAGGGGGCGACCTACGAGCAGTACTTC. This gives the protein CSVVQGATYEQYF.

This rearrangement joins TRBV4-3 to TRBJ2-3; no reliable D call. Germline CDR1 LGHNA, CDR2 YSLEER. There are 14 residues in the CDR3. V was clipped by 0 bases and J by 3 bases, with 7 bases between them. CDR3 DNA: TGCGCCAGCAGCCAAGATATAAGGACAGATACGCAGTATTTT. Protein sequence: CASSQDIRTDTQYF.

This clonotype came up a few times. The V gene is TRBV7-9, the J gene TRBJ2-1, with TRBD1 as a possible D gene (6 bases). Trimming pared 8 bases from V and 9 bases from J, leaving 17 bases between. Germline V lookup: CDR1 SEHNR, CDR2 FQNEAQ (reference sequence). The CDR3 contains 13 residues. The CDR3: CASGPQGPGEQFF. The CDR3 DNA sequence: TGTGCCAGCGGTCCACAGGGACCCGGTGAGCAGTTCTTC.

This chain links TRBV5-6 with TRBJ2-3, with TRBD2 identical over 11 bases. The CDR3 totals 17 residues. The V and J ends lost 0 bases and 0 bases, in that order; junction bases with no gene match: 3. Looked up from germline, CDR1 is SGHDT and CDR2 is YYEEEE. The CDR3 region is CASSLGLAGSSTDTQYF. CDR3 nucleotides: TGTGCCAGCAGCTTGGGACTAGCGGGGTCTAGCACAGATACGCAGTATTTT.

This chain joins TRBV7-3 and TRBJ2-3; the D is unclear. Looked up from germline, CDR1 is SGHTA and CDR2 is FQGTGA. The CDR3 sequence is 13 residues long. Trimming stripped 5 bases from V and 5 bases from J, with 11 bases between. The CDR3 is CASSPSPRDTQYF. CDR3 in DNA: TGTGCCAGCAGCCCCTCCCCTAGAGATACGCAGTATTTT.

The chain has TRBV30 and TRBJ2-5; D possibly matches TRBD1 or TRBD2 (6 bases each). Per germline, CDR1 GTSNPN and CDR2 SVGIG (reference sequence). The V end was cut by 2 bases, the J end by 5 bases, with 9 bases between. The CDR3 totals 12 residues. The CDR3 is CAWSIGGETQYF. CDR3 sequence (DNA): TGTGCCTGGAGTATAGGGGGGGAGACCCAGTACTTC.

J is TRBJ2-1 and V is TRBV5-1, with a weak D call TRBD2 (7 bases). This CDR3 has 17 residues. Germline CDR1 is SGHRS and CDR2 is YFSETQ. V dropped 1 base and J dropped 0 bases, with 14 bases sitting between them. The chain's CDR3 is CASSLLAGASSYNEQFF. CDR3 nucleotides: TGCGCCAGCAGCTTGTTGGCGGGGGCGAGCTCCTACAATGAGCAGTTCTTC.

The chain employs TRBV29-1 and TRBJ2-5; D ambiguous. The CDR3 totals 12 residues. V gave up 5 bases and J gave up 0 bases, with 7 bases separating them. Germline CDR1 and CDR2: SQVTM and ANQGSEA. The CDR3 nucleotides are TGCAGCGTTCAATCGTACCAAGAGACCCAGTACTTC. Translating it yields CSVQSYQETQYF.

The gene calls are TRBV4-2 and TRBJ2-5; TRBD2 matches 9 bases. The V gene end was trimmed by 4 bases and the J gene end by 2 bases; junction bases not matched to a gene: 5. The CDR3 contains 15 residues. Germline CDR1 and CDR2: LGHNA and YNFKEQ. The chain's CDR3 is CASSLRLAVQETQYF. As DNA, the CDR3 is TGTGCCAGCAGCCTGCGACTAGCGGTTCAAGAGACCCAGTACTTC.

The chain uses TRBV6-2 or TRBV6-3 and TRBJ2-1; 13 bases match TRBD2. The closer fit of TRBJ2-7 to the DNA end suggests the J call may be wrong. This CDR3 has 16 residues. Germline CDR1 is MNHEY and CDR2 is SVGEGT. CDR3 DNA: TGTGCCAGCAGTGGTCCCCGGACTAGCGGGAGTAACGAGCAGTACTTC. This codes for CASSGPRTSGSNEQYF.

By share of the sample, this clonotype is medium-sized (0.01 to 0.1%). The V call is TRBV5-1, the J call TRBJ2-7; 8 bases match TRBD1. V dropped 4 bases and J dropped 1; count of bases not matched to a gene: 10. Germline CDR1 is SGHRS and CDR2 is YFSETQ. The CDR3 is 16 residues long. The CDR3 bases are TGCGCCAGCAGCCCCTTCACAGGGGGGCCTTCCTACGAGCAGTACTTC. It translates to CASSPFTGGPSYEQYF.

Points on this clonotype: One junction end does not reproduce the germline sequence, and a read error may be involved. The gene calls are TRBV6-5 and TRBJ2-1; D is ambiguous. CDR1 is MNHEY, CDR2 SVGAGI, per germline. The CDR3 loop spans 15 amino acids. This chain's CDR3 is CASSSAGSSHNEQFF. As DNA, the CDR3 is TGTGCCAGCAGCTCTGCCGGGTCCTCCCACAATGAGCAGTTCTTC.

As DNA, the CDR3 is TGCGCCAGCAGCACTAGCGGGGGGGTCGGCGAGCAGTTCTTC. Translation: CASSTSGGVGEQFF. The chain carries TRBV4-3 and TRBJ2-1; 13 nucleotides match TRBD2. V lost 5 bases to trimming and J lost 10 bases; unmatched junction nucleotides: 5. CDR3 length: 14 residues. The germline V gene has CDR1 LGHNA and CDR2 YSLEER.

V gene TRBV7-2 combines with J gene TRBJ2-3, with 8 bases lining up with TRBD2. Germline V CDR1 and CDR2: SGHTA, FQGNSA. The CDR3 has 16 residues. The V and J ends lost 5 bases and 4 bases, in that order; junction bases with no gene match: 11. The CDR3 coding sequence is TGTGCCAGCAGCCTCTGGGGACTAGAAGTACCAGATACGCAGTATTTT. Translated, it gives CASSLWGLEVPDTQYF.

The sample holds one count of this clonotype. The V call is TRBV3-1, the J call TRBJ1-5, with D unresolved. The CDR3 is 15 amino acids. Germline-derived CDR1 and CDR2 are LGHDT and YNNKEL (reference sequence). V gave up 0 bases and J gave up 3 bases, with 9 bases separating them. The CDR3 DNA reads as TGTGCCAGCAGCCAAGATCTGGTTGCCAATCAGCCCCAGCATTTT. Its translation is CASSQDLVANQPQHF.

J is TRBJ1-1 and V is TRBV7-2; D gene uncertain. Germline CDR1 SGHTA, CDR2 FQGNSA. Between the trimmed V and J ends, which lost 4 bases and 4 bases, there was a span of 10 bases. The CDR3 is made up of 13 amino acids. DNA for the CDR3: TGTGCCAGCAGCTCGCAGGTGGGCACTGAAGCTTTCTTT. Translating gives CASSSQVGTEAFF.

J is TRBJ2-3 and V is TRBV4-3, with 8 bases identical to TRBD1. CDR3 length: 16 residues. CDR1 LGHNA and CDR2 YSLEER come from the germline V gene. With 0 bases clipped from V and 2 bases from J, the junction kept 4 bases outside the gene matches. CDR3 nucleotide sequence: TGCGCCAGCAGCCAAGATCGACAGGGGCTCACAGATACGCAGTATTTT. Translated, it gives CASSQDRQGLTDTQYF.

In its sample, this clonotype was seen once. The junction and the germline gene differ at one end; a read error may be behind it. V and J are TRBV7-9 and TRBJ1-2, with no clear D. The CDR3 covers 11 residues. Germline V CDR1 and CDR2: SEHNR, FQNEAQ (reference sequence). The DNA of the CDR3 is TGTGCCAGCGGCTTAGTGCGTGGCTACACCTTC. Translating it yields CASGLVRGYTF.

This clonotype occurred a few times. At one of its ends the junction is not consistent with the germline gene, which may arise from a read error. The J gene is TRBJ1-5, the V gene TRBV20-1, with 8 bases matching TRBD1. The germline CDR1 and CDR2 sequences are DFQATT and SNEGSKA (reference sequence). The CDR3 extends over 14 amino acids. CDR3 in DNA: TGCAGTGCTGGAGACAGGGGAGGCCTTAAGCCCCAGCATTTT. This gives the protein CSAGDRGGLKPQHF.

This chain uses TRBV18 with TRBJ2-7; 9 nucleotides match TRBD2. The CDR3 length is 16 residues. With 2 bases clipped from V and 6 bases from J, the junction kept 11 bases outside the gene matches. Germline CDR1 and CDR2: KGHSH and LQKENI. This CDR3 is CASSPVSAGGHGEQYF. CDR3 sequence (DNA): TGTGCCAGCTCACCAGTGTCGGCGGGAGGGCATGGCGAGCAGTACTTC. The full variable domain, with the rest looked up from reference TRBV18 and TRBJ2-7, is NAGVMQNPRHLVRRRGQEARLRCSPMKGHSHVYWYRQLPEEGLKFMVYLQKENIIDESGMPKERFSAEFPKEGPSILRIQQVVRGDSAAYFCASSPVSAGGHGEQYFGPGTRLTVT.

The CDR3 region is CASSARAGAHEQFF. The CDR3, as DNA: TGTGCCAGCAGCGCGAGAGCGGGAGCCCATGAGCAGTTCTTC. The chain is built from TRBV7-2 and TRBJ2-1, with 8 bases lining up with TRBD2. Trimming took 5 bases from V and 8 from J; bases not matched to a gene: 8. Germline V gene lookup returns CDR1 SGHTA and CDR2 FQGNSA. The CDR3 totals 14 residues.